Shown below are 15 T cell receptor beta chains from a single sample sequenced in a study of cytotoxic CD8 clonotypes in ibrutinib-treated CLL. Using immunoSEQ multiplex PCR, the repertoire was profiled, and TCRdb retains in-frame clones only, with some absent. Among over 200,000 clones listed, 70% were seen once. Sequencing was performed on PBMCs, taken after 12 months of ibrutinib treatment. The receptors derive from a human donor with chronic lymphocytic leukemia.

This clone was recorded a few times. Written as DNA, the CDR3 is TGTGCCAGAAGCTTCCAGGGGGAGACCCAGTACTTC. It encodes CARSFQGETQYF. The chain is built from TRBV5-3 and TRBJ2-5, with a tentative D call TRBD1 (6 bases). TRBV5-3 is placed among ORFs of uncertain function. Trimming cost V 2 bases and J 5 bases, with 7 bases left between them. The CDR3 is made up of 12 amino acids.

The chain recombines TRBV27 with TRBJ2-3; 7 positions agree with TRBD1. After removal of 3 bases from V and 4 bases from J, the junction contained 4 bases not matched to a gene. CDR3 length: 14 residues. Per germline, CDR1 MNHEY and CDR2 SMNVEV (reference sequence). In DNA, the CDR3 is TGTGCCAGCAGTTTCTGGGACAGCGCAGATACGCAGTATTTT. Its translation is CASSFWDSADTQYF.

This clone turned up a few times. The chain links TRBV7-2 to TRBJ1-3, with D perhaps TRBD1 (6 bases). From germline, CDR1 is SGHTA and CDR2 FQGNSA. The CDR3 runs to 13 residues. Between the trimmed V and J ends, which lost 2 bases and 8 bases, there was a span of 10 bases. This CDR3 is CASSLSGEDTIYF. CDR3 nucleotides: TGTGCCAGCAGCTTATCAGGGGAAGACACCATATATTTT.

This clone was recorded once. V and J are TRBV6-1 and TRBJ2-1; TRBD2 matches 13 bases. The CDR3 consists of 14 residues. Trimming removed 10 bases from V and 9 bases from J; junction bases left unmatched: 9. From germline, CDR1 is MNHNS and CDR2 SASEGT. CDR3 sequence reads: CAIGLAGDRGEQFF. The CDR3, as DNA: TGTGCCATCGGACTAGCGGGAGATCGGGGTGAGCAGTTCTTC.

This chain links TRBV6-5 with TRBJ1-1; D might be TRBD1 (6 bases). V was shortened by 2 bases and J by 2 bases, with 15 bases between the two germline ends. The CDR3 spans 16 residues. The germline CDR1 and CDR2 sequences are MNHEY and SVGAGI. CDR3 in amino acids: CASSYLTGQKNTEAFF. For the CDR3, the DNA is TGTGCCAGCAGTTACCTAACCGGACAGAAAAACACTGAAGCTTTCTTT.

Note on this clone: Different DNA sequences within this sample yield the same CDR3. The genes are TRBV11-2 and TRBJ2-5, with D unclear. Germline CDR1 SGHAT, CDR2 FQNNGV. The length of the CDR3 is 15 residues. Trimming cost V 0 bases and J 1 base, with 9 bases left between them. This CDR3 is CASSLDPGTQETQYF. The CDR3 coding sequence is TGTGCCAGCAGCTTAGATCCAGGCACCCAAGAGACCCAGTACTTC.

This clone showed up just a few times. V and J are TRBV2 and TRBJ2-7; TRBD2 might be the D (6 bases). Trimming took off 8 bases at V and 0 bases at J, with 8 bases between the two ends. The CDR3 has 12 amino acids. Germline lookup yields CDR1 SNHLY and CDR2 FYNNEI. The CDR3: CASRGNSYEQYF. In DNA form, the CDR3 reads TGTGCCAGCCGGGGGAACTCCTACGAGCAGTACTTC.

In this sample, this clone turned up once. The chain combines TRBV29-1 with TRBJ1-1; 8 nucleotides match TRBD1. The V and J ends lost 1 base and 10 bases, in that order; junction bases with no gene match: 8. This CDR3 region has 13 residues. Germline loops: CDR1 SQVTM, CDR2 ANQGSEA. The CDR3 sequence is CSVEADRGMGAFF. The CDR3 DNA sequence: TGCAGCGTTGAAGCTGACAGGGGAATGGGAGCTTTCTTT.

In its sample, this clone was seen a few times. The chain links TRBV5-1 to TRBJ2-7; weak D call: TRBD1 (5 bases). V lost 3 bases, J lost 3 bases, and 7 bases lay in between. Per germline, CDR1 SGHRS and CDR2 YFSETQ. The CDR3 has 12 amino acids. The CDR3: CASSSDSYEQYF. As DNA, the CDR3 is TGCGCCAGCAGCTCCGACAGCTACGAGCAGTACTTC.

This clone was recorded a few times. The CDR3 region has the DNA TGTGCCAGCAGCCGCTCGGGACTAGCGGGGCCCTACTTC. It is translated as CASSRSGLAGPYF. V and J are TRBV7-2 and TRBJ2-7, with TRBD2 identical over 13 bases. Trimming cost V 5 bases and J 13 bases; bases outside gene matches: 8. CDR1 and CDR2 from the germline V gene are SGHTA and FQGNSA. CDR3 size: 13 residues.

This clone came up a few times. The chain is built from TRBV6-1 and TRBJ1-6; 10 bases match TRBD1. Trimming took 1 base from V and 9 from J; bases not matched to a gene: 3. Germline CDR1 reads MNHNS; CDR2 reads SASEGT. This CDR3 has 15 amino acids. This CDR3 reads CASSEEGQGSSPLHF. In DNA form, the CDR3 reads TGTGCCAGCAGTGAAGAGGGACAGGGGAGTTCACCCCTCCACTTT.

This chain links TRBV5-6 with TRBJ2-7; 8 nucleotides agree with TRBD1. This CDR3 contains 15 residues. V shed 4 bases and J 3 bases; nucleotides not matched to a gene: 9. Germline V gene sequence: CDR1 SGHDT, CDR2 YYEEEE. CDR3 protein: CASSDAGGGNYEQYF. DNA for the CDR3: TGTGCCAGCAGCGATGCAGGGGGCGGAAACTACGAGCAGTACTTC.

The sample holds a few counts of this clone. The chain employs TRBV7-9 and TRBJ2-7, with D perhaps assigned TRBD1 or TRBD2 (5 bases each). Trimming shortened V by 3 bases and J by 0 bases, and 9 bases separated the two germline ends. This CDR3 is built from 14 residues. Per the germline V gene, CDR1 is SEHNR and CDR2 is FQNEAQ (reference sequence). CDR3 nucleotide sequence: TGTGCCAGCAGCTTTGGGGGAAGCTCCTACGAGCAGTACTTC. It yields the protein CASSFGGSSYEQYF. Supplemented by reference TRBV7-9 and TRBJ2-7, the full variable domain reads DTGVSQNPRHKITKRGQNVTFRCDPISEHNRLYWYRQTLGQGPEFLTYFQNEAQLEKSRLLSDRFSAERPKGSFSTLEIQRTEQGDSAMYLCASSFGGSSYEQYFGPGTRLTVT.

V usage is TRBV5-1 and J usage is TRBJ2-1; D might be TRBD1 or TRBD2, each matching 5 bases. The CDR3 length is 14 residues. Germline V gives CDR1 SGHRS, CDR2 YFSETQ. The V end was cut by 0 bases, the J end by 5 bases, with 9 bases between. Written as DNA, the CDR3 is TGCGCCAGCAGCTTGGGGGACGCCGACAATGAGCAGTTCTTC. As protein: CASSLGDADNEQFF.

The chain combines TRBV2 with TRBJ2-1; no firm D call. With 1 base removed from V and 0 bases from J, the gap between germline ends came to 7 bases. Germline V CDR1 and CDR2: SNHLY, FYNNEI. The CDR3 is made up of 15 amino acids. The CDR3 DNA reads TGTGCCAGCAGTGAAGGGGCCAGCTCCTACAATGAGCAGTTCTTC. Amino acid sequence: CASSEGASSYNEQFF.